This T cell receptor beta chain is drawn from a study of siplizumab effects on memory and regulatory T cells. Concerning this clone itself: Its antigen is unidentified.

Using immunoSEQ multiplex PCR, the repertoire was profiled, and TCRdb retains in-frame clones only, with some absent. The data contain approximately 56,000 clones, over 95% of them singletons. Study-level results: No more than a minor fraction of alloreactive clones could be traced back to unstimulated subsets. Siplizumab produced a significant drop in alloreactive sequences attributable to unstimulated CD4+ memory cells. The diversity of naive T cells seemed greater than that of memory cells, and their alloresponse contribution seemed major.

The germline CDR1 and CDR2 sequences are ENHRY and SYGVKD. V lost 6 bases, J lost 4 bases, and 15 bases lay in between. The CDR3 sequence is 15 residues long. The sample consisted of naive CD8+ T cells sorted from blood. The sequence was collected from a human donor in good health. V usage is TRBV10-3 and J usage is TRBJ2-2, with D tentatively TRBD1 or TRBD2 (5 bases each). CDR3 DNA: TGTGCCATCAGGATGAGGGACGGTTCCACCGGGGAGCTGTTTTTT. Translation gives CAIRMRDGSTGELFF.